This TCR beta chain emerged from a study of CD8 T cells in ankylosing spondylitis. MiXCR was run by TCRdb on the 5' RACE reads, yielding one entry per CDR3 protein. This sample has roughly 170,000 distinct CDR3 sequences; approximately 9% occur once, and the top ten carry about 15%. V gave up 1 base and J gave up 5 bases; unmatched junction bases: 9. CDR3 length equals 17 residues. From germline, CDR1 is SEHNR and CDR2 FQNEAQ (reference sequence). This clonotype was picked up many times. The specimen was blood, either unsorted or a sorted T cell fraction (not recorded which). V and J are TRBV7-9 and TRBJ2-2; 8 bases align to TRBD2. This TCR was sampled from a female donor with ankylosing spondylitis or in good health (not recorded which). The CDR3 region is CASSLDAGTSRTGELFF. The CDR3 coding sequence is TGTGCCAGCAGCTTAGACGCCGGGACTAGTAGAACCGGGGAGCTGTTTTTT.